This T cell receptor (beta chain) was found in a study of T cell responses to AZD1222 COVID-19 vaccine. Study context: Analyses pooled second doses at about 4 or about 12 weeks.

CDR1 is LGHNA and CDR2 is YNFKEQ in the germline V gene. V lost 6 bases, J lost 7 bases, and 19 bases stayed unmatched. CDR3 length: 18 residues. Note on this clone: Its target is unknown.

Study-level findings and limits: Among the donors, most were white British and more were female, and clonal diversity was possibly underestimated. Reportedly, nearly half of unique spike TCRs recognized epitopes outside B.1.351/B.1.1.7 mutations.

The repertoire was sequenced with immunoSEQ multiplex PCR; TCRdb's copy has only in-frame clones and lacks some. The sample contains around 120,000 clones, 90% to 95% of which appear only once. This TCR came from an adult in good health. This chain joins TRBV4-2 and TRBJ2-7; 12 positions agree with TRBD2. Material: peripheral blood, obtained on day 0 of AZD1222 vaccination. In DNA form, the CDR3 reads TGTGCCAGCAGTCCGCTAGGGGGGACTAGCGGGCGGGAGGGGGAGCAGTACTTC. Its translation is CASSPLGGTSGREGEQYF.